The clone carrying this TCR beta chain occurred a few times. Its specificity is not known. The data derive from a study of response to subunit inactivated influenza vaccine. Study-level points and caveats: It was suggested by the authors that few new T cells are recruited by each seasonal influenza vaccination.

TCRdb called the RT-PCR reads again in MiXCR, with one record for every CDR3 protein. Here the sample spans 600,000 to 700,000 distinct CDR3 sequences, around 13% being singletons. V was pared by 3 bases and J by 0 bases, with 7 bases of the junction left unmatched. Per germline, CDR1 LGHDT and CDR2 YNNKEL (reference sequence). The CDR3 is 17 residues long. This chain connects TRBV3-1 to TRBJ2-3; 9 bases map to TRBD1. The specimen was PBMCs from blood, collected around 15 days before vaccination. This receptor was identified in a man between 45 and 60 years old who received an inactivated influenza vaccine. CDR3 loop: CASSHPGQGTSTDTQYF. Written as DNA, the CDR3 is TGTGCCAGCAGCCATCCCGGACAGGGGACTAGCACAGATACGCAGTATTTT.